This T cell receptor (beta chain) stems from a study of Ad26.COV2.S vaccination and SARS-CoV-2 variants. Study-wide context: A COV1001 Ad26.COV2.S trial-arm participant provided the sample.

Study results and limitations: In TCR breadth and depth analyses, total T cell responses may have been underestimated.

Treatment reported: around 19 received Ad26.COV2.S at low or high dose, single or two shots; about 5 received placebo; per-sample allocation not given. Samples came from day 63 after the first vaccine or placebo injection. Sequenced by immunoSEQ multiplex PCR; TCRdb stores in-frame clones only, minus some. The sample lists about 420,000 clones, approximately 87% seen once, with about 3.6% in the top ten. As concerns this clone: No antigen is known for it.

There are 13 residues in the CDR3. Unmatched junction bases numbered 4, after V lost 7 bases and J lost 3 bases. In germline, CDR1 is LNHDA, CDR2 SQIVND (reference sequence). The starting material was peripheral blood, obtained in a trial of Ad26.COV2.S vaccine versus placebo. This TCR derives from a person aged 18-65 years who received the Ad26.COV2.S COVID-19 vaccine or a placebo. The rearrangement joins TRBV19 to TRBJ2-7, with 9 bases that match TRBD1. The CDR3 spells CASNRGHNYEQYF. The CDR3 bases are TGTGCCAGTAACAGGGGGCATAACTACGAGCAGTACTTC.